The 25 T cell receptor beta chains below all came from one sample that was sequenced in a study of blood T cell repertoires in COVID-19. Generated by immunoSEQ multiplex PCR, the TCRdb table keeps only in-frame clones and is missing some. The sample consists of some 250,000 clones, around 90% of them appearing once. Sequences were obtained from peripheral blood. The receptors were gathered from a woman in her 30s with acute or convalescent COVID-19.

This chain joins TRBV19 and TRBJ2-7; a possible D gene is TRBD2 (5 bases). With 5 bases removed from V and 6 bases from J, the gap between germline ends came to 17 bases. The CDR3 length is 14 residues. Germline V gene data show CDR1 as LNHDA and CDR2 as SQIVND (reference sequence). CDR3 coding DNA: TGTGCCAGTAGTCCGGACTTCCTTCCCTCCGAGCAGTACTTC. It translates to CASSPDFLPSEQYF.

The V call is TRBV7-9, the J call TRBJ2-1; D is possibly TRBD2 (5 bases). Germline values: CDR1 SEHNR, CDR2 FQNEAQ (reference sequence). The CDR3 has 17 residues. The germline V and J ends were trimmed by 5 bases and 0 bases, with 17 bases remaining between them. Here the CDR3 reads CASSNDKGGRSYNEQFF. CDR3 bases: TGTGCCAGCAGCAACGACAAAGGAGGCCGCTCCTACAATGAGCAGTTCTTC.

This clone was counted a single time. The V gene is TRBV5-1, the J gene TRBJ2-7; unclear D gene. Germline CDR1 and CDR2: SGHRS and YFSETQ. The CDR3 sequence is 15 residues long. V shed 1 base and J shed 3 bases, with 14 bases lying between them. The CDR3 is CASSLPLDSIYEQYF. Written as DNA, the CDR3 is TGCGCCAGCAGCTTGCCCCTCGACTCGATCTACGAGCAGTACTTC.

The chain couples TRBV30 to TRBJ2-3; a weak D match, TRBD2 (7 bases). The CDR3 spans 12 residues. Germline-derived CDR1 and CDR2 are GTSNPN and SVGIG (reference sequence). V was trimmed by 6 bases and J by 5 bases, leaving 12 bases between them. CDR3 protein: CACPRGGDTQYF. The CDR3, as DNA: TGTGCCTGCCCGAGGGGGGGAGATACGCAGTATTTT. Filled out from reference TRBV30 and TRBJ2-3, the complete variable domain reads SQTIHQWPATLVQPVGSPLSLECTVEGTSNPNLYWYRQAAGRGLQLLFYSVGIGQISSEVPQNLSASRPQDRQFILSSKKLLLSDSGFYLCACPRGGDTQYFGPGTRLTVL.

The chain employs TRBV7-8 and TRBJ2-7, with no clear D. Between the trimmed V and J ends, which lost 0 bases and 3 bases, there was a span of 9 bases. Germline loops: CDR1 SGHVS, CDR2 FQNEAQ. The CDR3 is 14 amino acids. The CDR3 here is CASSLALGIYEQYF. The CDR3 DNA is TGTGCCAGCAGCTTAGCCCTCGGTATCTACGAGCAGTACTTC.

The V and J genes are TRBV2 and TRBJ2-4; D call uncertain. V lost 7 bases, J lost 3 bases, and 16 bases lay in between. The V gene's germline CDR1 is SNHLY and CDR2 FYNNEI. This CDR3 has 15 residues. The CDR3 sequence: CASTARGVNKNIQYF. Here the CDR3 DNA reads TGTGCCAGCACCGCAAGAGGCGTAAACAAAAACATTCAGTACTTC.

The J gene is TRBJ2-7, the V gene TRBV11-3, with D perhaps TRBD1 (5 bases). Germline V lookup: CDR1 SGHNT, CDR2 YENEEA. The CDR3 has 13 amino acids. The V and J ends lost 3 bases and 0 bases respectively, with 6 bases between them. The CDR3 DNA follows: TGTGCCAGCAGCTTTGGACACTCCTACGAGCAGTACTTC. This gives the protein CASSFGHSYEQYF.

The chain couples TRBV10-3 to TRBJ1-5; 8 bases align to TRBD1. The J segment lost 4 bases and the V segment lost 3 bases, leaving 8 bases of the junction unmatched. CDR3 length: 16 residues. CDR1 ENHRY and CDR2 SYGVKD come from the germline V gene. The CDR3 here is CAISELPGGENQPQHF. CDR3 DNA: TGTGCCATCAGTGAACTGCCAGGGGGCGAGAATCAGCCCCAGCATTTT.

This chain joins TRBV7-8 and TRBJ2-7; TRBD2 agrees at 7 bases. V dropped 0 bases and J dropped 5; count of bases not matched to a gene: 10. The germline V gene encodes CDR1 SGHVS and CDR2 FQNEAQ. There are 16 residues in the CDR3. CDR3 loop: CASSLAGGRQRNEQYF. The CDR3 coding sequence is TGTGCCAGCAGCTTAGCGGGAGGGCGTCAGAGGAACGAGCAGTACTTC.

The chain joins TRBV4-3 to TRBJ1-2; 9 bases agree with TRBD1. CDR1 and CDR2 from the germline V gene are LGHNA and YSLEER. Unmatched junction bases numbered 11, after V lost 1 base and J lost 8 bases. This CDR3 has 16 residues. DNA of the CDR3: TGCGCCAGCAGCCAAGTAGTGGGGGACAGGGAGGAAGGCTACACCTTC. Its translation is CASSQVVGDREEGYTF.

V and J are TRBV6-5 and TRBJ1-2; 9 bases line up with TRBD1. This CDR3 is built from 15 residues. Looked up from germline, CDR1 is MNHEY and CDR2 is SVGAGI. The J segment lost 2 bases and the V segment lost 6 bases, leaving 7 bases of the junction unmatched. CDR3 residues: CASRPYRGQNYGYTF. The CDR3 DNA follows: TGTGCCAGCAGGCCCTACAGGGGGCAGAACTATGGCTACACCTTC.

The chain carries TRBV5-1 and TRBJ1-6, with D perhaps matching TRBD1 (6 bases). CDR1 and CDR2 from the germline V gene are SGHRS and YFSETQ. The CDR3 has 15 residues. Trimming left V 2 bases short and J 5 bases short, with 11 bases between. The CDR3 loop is CASSLWTDDNSPLHF. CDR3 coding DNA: TGCGCCAGCAGCTTATGGACAGACGATAATTCACCCCTCCACTTT.

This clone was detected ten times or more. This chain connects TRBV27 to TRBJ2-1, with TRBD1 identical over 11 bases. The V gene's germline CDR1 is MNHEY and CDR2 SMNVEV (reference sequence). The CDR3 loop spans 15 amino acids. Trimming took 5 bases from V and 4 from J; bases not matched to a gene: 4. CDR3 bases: TGTGCCAGCAGTACCGGACAGGGGGCTTACAATGAGCAGTTCTTC. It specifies CASSTGQGAYNEQFF.

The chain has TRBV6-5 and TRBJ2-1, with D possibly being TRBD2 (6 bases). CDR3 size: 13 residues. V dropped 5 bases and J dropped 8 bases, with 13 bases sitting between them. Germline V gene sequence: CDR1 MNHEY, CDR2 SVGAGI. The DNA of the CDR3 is TGTGCCAGCAGTCCGACTAGAATCCATGAGCAGTTCTTC. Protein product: CASSPTRIHEQFF.

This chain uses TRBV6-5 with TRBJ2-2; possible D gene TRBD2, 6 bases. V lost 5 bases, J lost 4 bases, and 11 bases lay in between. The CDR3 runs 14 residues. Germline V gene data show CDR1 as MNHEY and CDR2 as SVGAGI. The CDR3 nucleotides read TGTGCCAGCAGTCCCTACGGGGGCACCGGGGAGCTGTTTTTT. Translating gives CASSPYGGTGELFF.

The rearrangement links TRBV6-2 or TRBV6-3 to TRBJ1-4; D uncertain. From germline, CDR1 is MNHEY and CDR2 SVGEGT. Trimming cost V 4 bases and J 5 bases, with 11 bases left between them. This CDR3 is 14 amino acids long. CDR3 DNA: TGTGCCAGCAGTTTTGGAGCTAGAAATGAAAAACTGTTTTTT. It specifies CASSFGARNEKLFF.

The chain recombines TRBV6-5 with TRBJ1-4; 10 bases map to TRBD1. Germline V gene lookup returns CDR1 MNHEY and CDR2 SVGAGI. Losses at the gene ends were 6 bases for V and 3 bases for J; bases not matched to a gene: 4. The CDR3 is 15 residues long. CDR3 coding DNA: TGTGCCAGCAGCGACAGGGGGCAGGCTAATGAAAAACTGTTTTTT. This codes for CASSDRGQANEKLFF.

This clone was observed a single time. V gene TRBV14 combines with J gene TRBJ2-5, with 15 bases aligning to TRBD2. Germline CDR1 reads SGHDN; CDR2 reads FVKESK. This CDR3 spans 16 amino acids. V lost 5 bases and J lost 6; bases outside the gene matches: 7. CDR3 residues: CASSGRTSGRVKTQYF. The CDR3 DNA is TGTGCCAGCAGCGGGCGGACTAGCGGGAGGGTGAAGACCCAGTACTTC.

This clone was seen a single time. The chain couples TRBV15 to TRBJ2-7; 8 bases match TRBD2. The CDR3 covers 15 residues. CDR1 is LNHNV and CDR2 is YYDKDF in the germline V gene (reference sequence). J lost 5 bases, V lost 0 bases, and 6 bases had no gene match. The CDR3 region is CATSRDTAGVNEQYF. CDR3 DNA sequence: TGTGCCACCAGCAGAGATACAGCGGGAGTTAACGAGCAGTACTTC.

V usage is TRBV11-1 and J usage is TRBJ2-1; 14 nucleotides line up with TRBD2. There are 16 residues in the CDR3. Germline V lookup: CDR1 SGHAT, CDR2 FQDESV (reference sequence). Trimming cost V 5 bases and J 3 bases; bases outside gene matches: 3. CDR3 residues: CASSLGTSGSYNEQFF. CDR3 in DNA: TGTGCCAGCAGCCTGGGGACTAGCGGGAGCTACAATGAGCAGTTCTTC.

As DNA, the CDR3 is TGCGCCAGCAGCTTCTCTACTCGGGGGTCTGGAAACACCATATATTTT. The encoded protein is CASSFSTRGSGNTIYF. The chain employs TRBV5-1 and TRBJ1-3; D possibly corresponds to TRBD1 (5 bases). This CDR3 contains 16 residues. The germline CDR1 and CDR2 sequences are SGHRS and YFSETQ. Trimming removed 2 bases from V and 1 base from J, with 13 bases in between.

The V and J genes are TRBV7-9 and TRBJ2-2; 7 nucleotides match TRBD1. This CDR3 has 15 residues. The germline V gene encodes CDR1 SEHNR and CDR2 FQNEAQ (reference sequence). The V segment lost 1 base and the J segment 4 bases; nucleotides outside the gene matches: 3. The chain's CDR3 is CASSLEGGLTGELFF. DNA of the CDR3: TGTGCCAGCAGCTTAGAAGGGGGCCTCACCGGGGAGCTGTTTTTT.

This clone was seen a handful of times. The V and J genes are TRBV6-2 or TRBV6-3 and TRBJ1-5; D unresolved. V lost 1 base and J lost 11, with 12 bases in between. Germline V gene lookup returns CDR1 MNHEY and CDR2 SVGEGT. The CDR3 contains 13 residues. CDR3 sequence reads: CASSYLDGRAQHF. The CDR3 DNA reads TGTGCCAGCAGTTACTTGGACGGGAGGGCCCAGCATTTT.

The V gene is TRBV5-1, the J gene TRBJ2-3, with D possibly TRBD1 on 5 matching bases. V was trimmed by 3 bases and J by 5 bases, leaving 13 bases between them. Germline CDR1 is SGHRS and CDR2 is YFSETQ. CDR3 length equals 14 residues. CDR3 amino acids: CASSYRQRIDTQYF. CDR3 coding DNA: TGCGCCAGCAGCTACAGACAGAGGATAGATACGCAGTATTTT.

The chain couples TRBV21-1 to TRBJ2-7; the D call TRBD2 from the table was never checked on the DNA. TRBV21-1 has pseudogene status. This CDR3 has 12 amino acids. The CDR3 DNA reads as TGTGCCAGCAGCAAAACTGGTGCTGAGCAGTACTTC. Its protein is CASSKTGAEQYF.